The rows below give T cell receptor beta chains drawn from one sample of a study of blood T cell repertoires in COVID-19. Sequencing was performed with immunoSEQ multiplex PCR; in TCRdb, only in-frame clones are kept and a portion is missing. The profile shows about 170,000 clones, almost 85% of them singletons. Sequencing was carried out using peripheral blood. Receptors originate from a man younger than 30 with active or convalescent COVID-19. The CDR3 runs from the conserved cysteine through the conserved F or W. A D gene is named only where the DNA matches it firmly. Clone size is not always given. Where it is, it says once, few, many or a class for expanded clones.

J: TRBJ1-6; size: -; D: TRBD1; V: TRBV7-2; DNA: TGTGCCAGCAGACAACAACCGGGACAGGGCCCATGGCCCCTCCACTTT; CDR3: CASRQQPGQGPWPLHF
J: TRBJ2-3; size: -; D: -; V: TRBV18; DNA: TGTGCCAGCTCACCCCTTTCTCCACTAGGGACAGATACGCAGTATTTT; CDR3: CASSPLSPLGTDTQYF
J: TRBJ1-1; size: -; D: -; V: TRBV12-5; DNA: TGTGCTAGTGGTTTCATTCCCCATTATCACGTAGCGGGGGACACTGAAGCTTTCTTT; CDR3: CASGFIPHYHVAGDTEAFF
J: TRBJ2-1; size: -; D: TRBD2; V: TRBV6-4; DNA: TGTGCCAGCAGTGACTCACTAGCGGGGGGGAATGAGCAGTTCTTC; CDR3: CASSDSLAGGNEQFF
J: TRBJ1-1; size: -; D: TRBD1; V: TRBV10-1; DNA: TGCGCCAGCAGTGCCCACAGGGGGAACACTGAAGCTTTCTTT; CDR3: CASSAHRGNTEAFF
J: TRBJ2-7; size: once; D: -; V: TRBV18; DNA: TGTGCCAGCTCACCAGGAGGGGGCAGCTCCTACGAGCAGTACTTC; CDR3: CASSPGGGSSYEQYF
J: TRBJ2-3; size: once; D: -; V: TRBV3-1/TRBV3-2; DNA: TGTGCCAGCAGCCCCCCTGGCACAGATACGCAGTATTTT; CDR3: CASSPPGTDTQYF
J: TRBJ2-1; size: -; D: TRBD2; V: TRBV27; DNA: TGTGCCAGCAGTTTCACCCCTATAGCGGGGTTGAGCTCCTACAATGAGCAGTTCTTC; CDR3: CASSFTPIAGLSSYNEQFF
J: TRBJ2-1; size: few; D: TRBD2; V: TRBV3-1/TRBV3-2; DNA: TGTGCCAGCAGCCAACCGGTTAGCGGGGGCTCCTACAATGAGCAGTTCTTC; CDR3: CASSQPVSGGSYNEQFF
J: TRBJ2-3; size: -; D: -; V: TRBV14; DNA: TGTGCCAGCAGCCCGGGACTTTACTTGGGAGATACGCAGTATTTT; CDR3: CASSPGLYLGDTQYF
J: TRBJ1-2; size: -; D: -; V: TRBV5-1; DNA: TGCGCCAGCAGCTTTGTGGTCGGGGGATCAGATGGCTACACCTTC; CDR3: CASSFVVGGSDGYTF
J: TRBJ2-1; size: -; D: TRBD2; V: TRBV28; DNA: TGTGCCAGCAGTTCCCCTAGCGGGAGCTCCTACAATGAGCAGTTCTTC; CDR3: CASSSPSGSSYNEQFF
J: TRBJ1-4; size: few; D: TRBD1; V: TRBV18; DNA: TGTGCCAGCGCCAACAGGGGGCTCAATGATGAAAAACTGTTTTTT; CDR3: CASANRGLNDEKLFF